This entry lists 30 T cell receptor beta chains sequenced from one sample in a study of blood T cell repertoires in COVID-19. Sequenced by immunoSEQ multiplex PCR; TCRdb stores in-frame clones only, minus some. The sample lists roughly 160,000 clones, 70% to 90% occurring once. The sequencing input was peripheral blood. These receptors came from a woman aged 50 to 60 with COVID-19, enrolled during active disease.

The chain couples TRBV15 to TRBJ1-1; D is undetermined. Germline lookup yields CDR1 LNHNV and CDR2 YYDKDF (reference sequence). V was cut by 0 bases and J by 0 bases, with 5 bases left in between. CDR3 length: 14 residues. The CDR3 sequence is CATSRDRLNTEAFF. In nucleotides, the CDR3 is TGTGCCACCAGCAGAGATCGGTTGAACACTGAAGCTTTCTTT.

The gene calls are TRBV5-4 and TRBJ1-1; D unresolved. The CDR3 runs 12 residues. Germline values: CDR1 SGHNT, CDR2 YYREEE (reference sequence). V dropped 4 bases and J dropped 2 bases, with 6 bases sitting between them. For the CDR3, the DNA is TGTGCCAGCAGCCCTCTTAACACTGAAGCTTTCTTT. This sequence encodes CASSPLNTEAFF.

V usage is TRBV7-2 and J usage is TRBJ2-5, with D possibly TRBD2 on 7 matching bases. From germline, CDR1 is SGHTA and CDR2 FQGNSA. Trimming shortened V by 5 bases and J by 0 bases, and 13 bases separated the two germline ends. This CDR3 comprises 15 residues. DNA for the CDR3: TGTGCCAGCAGCCAGGGGCGGGGGAACCAAGAGACCCAGTACTTC. As protein: CASSQGRGNQETQYF.

The chain employs TRBV16 and TRBJ1-5; 9 bases align to TRBD1. This CDR3 spans 15 amino acids. Unmatched junction bases numbered 4, after V lost 3 bases and J lost 4 bases. Germline-derived CDR1 and CDR2 are KGHSY and FQNENV. This CDR3 reads CASSHSGTGNQPQHF. CDR3 nucleotides: TGTGCCAGCAGCCATTCCGGGACAGGGAATCAGCCCCAGCATTTT. Full variable domain (outside the CDR3, taken from reference TRBV16 and TRBJ1-5): GEEVAQTPKHLVRGEGQKAKLYCAPIKGHSYVFWYQQVLKNEFKFLISFQNENVFDETGMPKERFSAKCLPNSPCSLEIQATKLEDSAVYFCASSHSGTGNQPQHFGDGTRLSIL.

The V gene is TRBV4-1, the J gene TRBJ2-3; 8 nucleotides align to TRBD2. There are 16 residues in the CDR3. V gave up 1 base and J gave up 3 bases; unmatched junction bases: 6. Germline CDR1 and CDR2: MGHRA and YSYEKL. CDR3: CASSQVTSGATDTQYF. The CDR3 bases are TGCGCCAGCAGCCAAGTAACTAGCGGAGCTACAGATACGCAGTATTTT.

The chain employs TRBV3-1 (or the pseudogene TRBV3-2) and TRBJ2-1; D is undetermined. This CDR3 is 13 amino acids long. Deletions cut 1 base from V and 10 bases from J, with 11 bases between. Germline V gene data show CDR1 as LGHDT and CDR2 as YNNKEL (reference sequence). The CDR3 DNA is TGTGCCAGCAGCCAAGGACCAGACATCGAGCAGTTCTTC. Amino acid sequence: CASSQGPDIEQFF.

The chain combines TRBV5-1 with TRBJ2-5; the D gene is possibly TRBD1 (6 bases). The germline V gene has CDR1 SGHRS and CDR2 YFSETQ. CDR3 length: 13 residues. V lost 4 bases to trimming and J lost 5 bases, with 12 bases between them. CDR3 loop: CASSLQGRETQYF. In nucleotides, the CDR3 is TGCGCCAGCAGCCTACAGGGTCGGGAGACCCAGTACTTC.

This clone was counted a single time. The DNA of the CDR3 is TGCGCCAGCAGCCAAGATCAGGGCGGGGGGAATGAGCAGTTCTTC. Encoded protein: CASSQDQGGGNEQFF. The chain couples TRBV4-1 to TRBJ2-1; 8 bases fit TRBD2. Germline CDR1 MGHRA, CDR2 YSYEKL. The CDR3 covers 15 residues. V lost 0 bases to trimming and J lost 7 bases; unmatched junction nucleotides: 5.

The chain uses TRBV6-5 and TRBJ2-7; maybe TRBD1 (5 bases). The CDR3 is made up of 14 amino acids. V was trimmed by 5 bases and J by 0 bases, leaving 11 bases between them. Germline loops: CDR1 MNHEY, CDR2 SVGAGI. The DNA of the CDR3 is TGTGCCAGCAGTACAGGTTTTAGCTCCTACGAGCAGTACTTC. Translating it yields CASSTGFSSYEQYF.

The chain joins TRBV10-3 to TRBJ1-1; D is possibly TRBD1 (5 bases). CDR1 is ENHRY and CDR2 is SYGVKD in the germline V gene. V was trimmed by 6 bases and J by 3 bases, leaving 17 bases between them. This CDR3 has 15 residues. This CDR3 reads CAIRDFQGRDTEAFF. CDR3 nucleotides: TGTGCCATCAGGGATTTCCAGGGTAGGGACACTGAAGCTTTCTTT.

The J gene is TRBJ2-5, the V gene TRBV6-5; 7 nucleotides line up with TRBD2. The germline V gene encodes CDR1 MNHEY and CDR2 SVGAGI. V dropped 10 bases and J dropped 5; count of bases not matched to a gene: 16. This CDR3 has 15 residues. The chain's CDR3 is CATRKRGESWETQYF. CDR3 nucleotides: TGTGCCACCCGGAAGCGGGGAGAGAGTTGGGAGACCCAGTACTTC.

This chain joins TRBV2 and TRBJ1-5; 7 positions match TRBD1. The V gene end was trimmed by 2 bases and the J gene end by 0 bases; junction bases not matched to a gene: 13. The CDR3 is 19 residues long. The V gene's germline CDR1 is SNHLY and CDR2 FYNNEI. Here the CDR3 reads CASSESKDRRIDSNQPQHF. The CDR3 DNA reads as TGTGCCAGCAGTGAAAGTAAGGACAGGAGGATCGATAGCAATCAGCCCCAGCATTTT.

J is TRBJ1-2 and V is TRBV28, with TRBD1 as a possible D gene (6 bases). Germline lookup yields CDR1 MDHEN and CDR2 SYDVKM. CDR3 length: 14 amino acids. Trimming cost V 7 bases and J 4 bases, with 16 bases left between them. CDR3 sequence reads: CASIEPQGVYGYTF. The CDR3 DNA follows: TGTGCCAGCATAGAGCCACAGGGCGTCTATGGCTACACCTTC.

This rearrangement joins TRBV2 to TRBJ1-1, with no clear D. The CDR3 loop spans 13 amino acids. Trimming removed 3 bases from V and 1 base from J, with 6 bases in between. CDR1 is SNHLY and CDR2 is FYNNEI in the germline V gene. The CDR3, as DNA: TGTGCCAGCAGTGACGACACGAACACTGAAGCTTTCTTT. Translated: CASSDDTNTEAFF. Combining the CDR3 with reference TRBV2 and TRBJ1-1 gives the whole variable domain EPEVTQTPSHQVTQMGQEVILRCVPISNHLYFYWYRQILGQKVEFLVSFYNNEISEKSEIFDDQFSVERPDGSNFTLKIRSTKLEDSAMYFCASSDDTNTEAFFGQGTRLTVV.

This chain links TRBV12-3 or TRBV12-4 with TRBJ1-1, with D maybe TRBD1 (6 bases). This CDR3 region has 13 residues. V lost 5 bases and J 5 bases, leaving 12 bases between the germline ends. The CDR3 loop is CASSAAQGTEAFF. The CDR3 DNA follows: TGTGCCAGCAGTGCCGCCCAGGGGACTGAAGCTTTCTTT.

In DNA, the CDR3 is TGTGCCAGTAGTATTAAGCGGGGGGCGGACACCGGGGAGCTGTTTTTT. Protein: CASSIKRGADTGELFF. This rearrangement joins TRBV19 to TRBJ2-2, with TRBD2 matching 9 bases. V shed 3 bases and J 3 bases; nucleotides not matched to a gene: 5. The CDR3 has 16 amino acids. Germline V gene sequence: CDR1 LNHDA, CDR2 SQIVND (reference sequence).

This rearrangement joins TRBV23-1 to TRBJ2-2; TRBD1 matches 9 bases. TRBV23-1 is labeled an ORF, and its function is uncertain. There are 19 residues in the CDR3. With 2 bases clipped from V and 7 bases from J, the junction kept 17 bases outside the gene matches. CDR3 sequence reads: CASSQPPYRGRRGIGELFF. CDR3 nucleotides: TGCGCCAGCAGTCAACCCCCATACAGGGGGCGAAGGGGTATCGGGGAGCTGTTTTTT.

The V and J genes are TRBV10-3 and TRBJ2-5; 7 positions match TRBD1. V was pared by 2 bases and J by 2 bases, with 2 bases of the junction left unmatched. Germline V lookup: CDR1 ENHRY, CDR2 SYGVKD. The CDR3 contains 14 residues. The CDR3 DNA sequence: TGTGCCATCAGTGAGGACAGGGCGCAAGAGACCCAGTACTTC. It yields the protein CAISEDRAQETQYF.

The chain links TRBV6-6 to TRBJ1-2; 9 bases map to TRBD1. Losses at the gene ends were 0 bases for V and 7 bases for J; bases not matched to a gene: 6. Germline V gives CDR1 MNHNY, CDR2 SVGAGI (reference sequence). The CDR3 contains 15 residues. In DNA form, the CDR3 reads TGTGCCAGCAGTTACTCCGGGACAGGGTCTATTGGCTACACCTTC. Its translation is CASSYSGTGSIGYTF.

The chain couples TRBV3-1 (or the pseudogene TRBV3-2) to TRBJ2-5; 11 bases match TRBD2. This CDR3 contains 16 residues. Germline CDR1 is LGHDT and CDR2 is YNNKEL (reference sequence). Losses at the gene ends were 1 base for V and 6 bases for J; bases not matched to a gene: 7. CDR3: CASSQAGLAGGKTQYF. The CDR3 DNA reads as TGTGCCAGCAGCCAAGCGGGCCTAGCGGGGGGAAAGACCCAGTACTTC.

The chain carries TRBV12-3 or TRBV12-4 and TRBJ1-2; weak D call: TRBD1 (5 bases). V was shortened by 1 base and J by 5 bases, with 8 bases between the two germline ends. The CDR3 has 13 residues. CDR3 sequence: CASSLDGGYGYTF. CDR3 bases: TGTGCCAGCAGTTTAGATGGGGGGTATGGCTACACCTTC.

This sequence joins TRBV27 and TRBJ1-2; 7 nucleotides agree with TRBD1. The V and J ends lost 4 bases and 7 bases, in that order; junction bases with no gene match: 6. Germline V CDR1 and CDR2: MNHEY, SMNVEV (reference sequence). The CDR3 covers 13 residues. The CDR3, as DNA: TGTGCCAGCAGTTCGGACAGGCGCAGTGGCTACACCTTC. Residues: CASSSDRRSGYTF.

V gene TRBV7-3 combines with J gene TRBJ2-3; maybe TRBD2 (7 bases). The CDR3 has 16 amino acids. Per germline, CDR1 SGHTA and CDR2 FQGTGA. V was trimmed by 1 base and J by 4 bases, leaving 15 bases between them. The CDR3 reads CASSLNGWEGADTQYF. The CDR3 nucleotides read TGTGCCAGCAGCTTAAATGGTTGGGAGGGGGCAGATACGCAGTATTTT. Using reference TRBV7-3 and TRBJ2-3 for the parts outside the CDR3, the full variable domain is GAGVSQTPSNKVTEKGKYVELRCDPISGHTALYWYRQSLGQGPEFLIYFQGTGAADDSGLPNDRFFAVRPEGSVSTLKIQRTERGDSAVYLCASSLNGWEGADTQYFGPGTRLTVL.

The V and J genes are TRBV6-6 and TRBJ2-3; 10 bases are a match to TRBD2. This CDR3 is 16 amino acids long. With 4 bases clipped from V and 4 bases from J, the junction kept 8 bases outside the gene matches. Germline-derived CDR1 and CDR2 are MNHNY and SVGAGI (reference sequence). The DNA for the CDR3 is TGTGCCAGCAGTTCCCCTCTAGCGGGGGCCCCAGATACGCAGTATTTT. Translated: CASSSPLAGAPDTQYF.

The chain employs TRBV27 and TRBJ1-2; D not resolved. CDR3 length: 13 amino acids. Trimming took 3 bases from V and 7 from J, leaving 12 bases between them. Germline V gene data show CDR1 as MNHEY and CDR2 as SMNVEV (reference sequence). CDR3 DNA sequence: TGTGCCAGCAGTTTTGGGCCGGGGAGTGGCTACACCTTC. Protein: CASSFGPGSGYTF.

This clone was counted a single time. This chain connects TRBV11-2 to TRBJ1-1; the D gene is possibly TRBD1 (5 bases). Deletions cut 2 bases from V and 1 base from J, with 5 bases between. CDR1 is SGHAT, CDR2 FQNNGV, per germline. The CDR3 has 13 residues. The CDR3 region is CASSLQGNTEAFF. Here the CDR3 DNA reads TGTGCCAGCAGCTTACAGGGGAACACTGAAGCTTTCTTT.

The V and J genes are TRBV18 and TRBJ2-5; tentative D call: TRBD1 (6 bases). The V gene lost 0 bases and the J gene lost 0 bases, with 8 bases spanning the gap. The germline CDR1 and CDR2 sequences are KGHSH and LQKENI. The CDR3 runs to 15 residues. CDR3 region: CASSPPDRYQETQYF. Here the CDR3 DNA reads TGTGCCAGCTCACCACCTGACAGGTACCAAGAGACCCAGTACTTC.

The chain employs TRBV11-2 and TRBJ2-5; possibly TRBD2 for D (7 bases). The CDR3 runs to 17 residues. Looked up from germline, CDR1 is SGHAT and CDR2 is FQNNGV. V gave up 6 bases and J gave up 0 bases, with 20 bases separating them. DNA for the CDR3: TGTGCCAGCAGGCGAGGGCCCAGGGGAGGGAACCAAGAGACCCAGTACTTC. It translates to CASRRGPRGGNQETQYF. The whole variable domain, filled in from reference TRBV11-2 and TRBJ2-5, reads EAGVAQSPRYKIIEKRQSVAFWCNPISGHATLYWYQQILGQGPKLLIQFQNNGVVDDSQLPKDRFSAERLKGVDSTLKIQPAKLEDSAVYLCASRRGPRGGNQETQYFGPGTRLLVL.

The chain has TRBV19 and TRBJ2-7; the match to TRBD1 covers 8 bases. The J segment lost 4 bases and the V segment lost 0 bases, leaving 5 bases of the junction unmatched. The CDR3 extends over 15 amino acids. The germline CDR1 and CDR2 sequences are LNHDA and SQIVND (reference sequence). The CDR3 DNA sequence: TGTGCCAGTAGTATAGAGTTCCAGGGGGCTTACGAGCAGTACTTC. It codes for CASSIEFQGAYEQYF.

The chain couples TRBV4-3 to TRBJ2-5; maybe TRBD2 (6 bases). The CDR3 contains 13 residues. Per the germline V gene, CDR1 is LGHNA and CDR2 is YSLEER. V was shortened by 1 base and J by 5 bases, with 8 bases between the two germline ends. CDR3 sequence (DNA): TGCGCCAGCAGCCAAGGACTAGAGGAGACCCAGTACTTC. Translating gives CASSQGLEETQYF.